This T cell receptor (beta chain) was profiled in a study of blood T cell repertoires in COVID-19 (dated by TCRdb to 2020 to 2021). Background for the entire study: Samples from collaborators originated in the United States, Italy and Spain and spanned both the acute and convalescent phases of COVID-19. The prospective study material was composed of cDNA or gDNA derived from T cells, B-cell-depleted T cells, or PBMCs. HLA class I and class II types, where available, came from metadata supplied by the sample provider rather than from assay-based typing. Samples came from the ongoing ImmuneRACE study (first 160 participants) plus 1,254 subjects from 6 global collaborators. Subjects who had been exposed to COVID-19, were actively infected with it, or had recovered from it provided the deeply sampled blood TCRbeta repertoires that made up the dataset. A de-identified subject ID, COVID-19 status, age in years and sex were almost always included in the sample metadata. The repertoires were released in a freely available public database intended as a resource for research on the immune response to SARS-CoV-2. Points the paper makes about the study in general: The amount of clinical and demographic metadata varied by source and participant and was provided uncurated.

Details on this clone: The antigen this receptor binds is unknown. Per-base qualities were not stored, and no clone one base away is much larger.

The immunoSEQ Assay, a bias-controlled multiplex PCR, was used to amplify TCRbeta CDR3 regions from genomic DNA. From the authors' description of their analysis: The number of nucleated cells in each sample was estimated by amplification of reference gene primers within the assay. To quantify the absolute abundance of each unique TCRbeta CDR3 rearrangement, sequence reads were collapsed and filtered. Productive Simpson clonality was computed per sample as the square root of Simpson's diversity index over productive rearrangements. TCRdb stores this immuneACCESS table with in-frame sequences only. Part of the clones is absent; in the studies checked, under half of the shortfall reflects unresolved V genes, and no reason is known for the rest. The V and J calls and clone size were taken over from that table, and D and trimming were inferred from the DNA. This sample has about 180,000 clones in its table, and roughly nine tenths of those were observed once. Less than 2% of the sample is taken by the ten largest.

Looking up the germline V gene yields CDR1 SNHLY and CDR2 FYNNEI. Including the terminal cysteine and phenylalanine, the CDR3 comprises 16 residues. The sequence is cut down to CDR3 DNA, 48 bases in frame from base 1. Ends trimmed: V by 5 bases, J by 2 bases; bases unmatched to a gene: 8. Samples from volunteer blood donors who had recovered from COVID-19 were contributed by a second Seattle source. Collaborating institutions collected whole blood in K2EDTA tubes following their own protocols. Collaborator samples were shipped for TCRbeta analysis as frozen whole blood, isolated PBMCs, or DNA extracted from either sample type.

Input material: peripheral blood. The chain couples TRBV2 to TRBJ2-1, with 8 central nucleotides matching TRBD2. This sequence was found in a man aged 18 to 35 who had recovered from COVID-19. The bases are TGTGCCAGCAGTTTAGGAGCGGGAGTCACCTACAATGAGCAGTTCTTC. This codes for CASSLGAGVTYNEQFF.